This T cell receptor beta chain was identified during a study of blood T cells in healthy people across ages. Deletions cut 2 bases from V and 2 bases from J, with 22 bases between. The CDR3 extends over 19 amino acids. Germline loops: CDR1 KGHSH, CDR2 LQKENI. Primed by a sample-barcoded 5' primer and a J-beta primer mix, a second PCR proceeded for about 6 to 11 cycles. From the 5' RACE reads, TCRdb called clonotypes with MiXCR, one entry per CDR3 protein. The sample lists about 750,000 distinct CDR3 sequences, 40% to 65% occurring once. This clonotype was counted once. The sequenced material came from blood. The chain carries TRBV18 and TRBJ1-5, with TRBD1 as a possible D gene (5 bases). The sequence derives from a man older than 75 in good health. The CDR3 sequence is CASSPYNPGPRDGNQPQHF. CDR3 nucleotides: TGTGCCAGCTCACCATACAACCCGGGACCCCGGGACGGCAATCAGCCCCAGCATTTT.